The 31 T cell receptor beta chains listed next were all sequenced from one sample in a study of T cell changes during pregnancy in multiple sclerosis. Generated by immunoSEQ multiplex PCR, the TCRdb table keeps only in-frame clones and is missing some. The sample contains about 20,000 clones, around nine tenths of which appear only once. This material consisted of CD8+ T cells from peripheral blood mononuclear cells, taken after pregnancy. The origin of the receptors is a female donor in good health, enrolled as a control in a pregnancy study.

This clone was picked up one time. This chain joins TRBV27 and TRBJ1-5; 7 bases match TRBD1. The V gene's germline CDR1 is MNHEY and CDR2 SMNVEV (reference sequence). There are 16 residues in the CDR3. The V and J ends lost 5 bases and 0 bases, in that order; junction bases with no gene match: 7. The CDR3: CASSRGGRDSNQPQHF. The DNA for the CDR3 is TGTGCCAGCAGTAGAGGGGGCCGCGATAGCAATCAGCCCCAGCATTTT.

This clone was counted between two and nine times. The genes are TRBV19 and TRBJ2-3, with D possibly TRBD2 on 5 matching bases. Germline loops: CDR1 LNHDA, CDR2 SQIVND (reference sequence). Trimming pared 6 bases from V and 3 bases from J, leaving 13 bases between. This CDR3 region has 14 residues. The DNA for the CDR3 is TGTGCCAGTAGACCTCTTAGCGAAACAGATACGCAGTATTTT. Translated: CASRPLSETDTQYF.

The chain employs TRBV27 and TRBJ2-7, with a weak D call TRBD1 (6 bases). Trimming pared 2 bases from V and 5 bases from J, leaving 13 bases between. In germline, CDR1 is MNHEY, CDR2 SMNVEV (reference sequence). This CDR3 comprises 14 residues. CDR3 sequence reads: CASSLRTAPHEQYF. Written as DNA, the CDR3 is TGTGCCAGCAGTTTACGGACAGCCCCCCACGAGCAGTACTTC.

The J gene is TRBJ1-1, the V gene TRBV15; 7 nucleotides line up with TRBD1. This CDR3 is built from 16 residues. J was trimmed by 1 base and V by 1 base; bases with no gene match: 6. CDR1 and CDR2 (germline): LNHNV, YYDKDF (reference sequence). The CDR3 DNA sequence: TGTGCCACCAGCAGAGTGGGGGACAGACGGAACACTGAAGCTTTCTTT. This codes for CATSRVGDRRNTEAFF.

This chain connects TRBV7-9 to TRBJ2-5, with D unresolved. The CDR3 loop spans 13 amino acids. Germline V gene data show CDR1 as SEHNR and CDR2 as FQNEAQ (reference sequence). Trimming removed 2 bases from V and 2 bases from J, with 6 bases in between. The CDR3, as DNA: TGTGCCAGCAGCTTATCCAGGCAAGAGACCCAGTACTTC. It is translated as CASSLSRQETQYF.

V usage is TRBV7-2 and J usage is TRBJ1-1, with D uncertain. This CDR3 contains 13 residues. CDR1 is SGHTA and CDR2 is FQGNSA in the germline V gene. Trimming cost V 3 bases and J 3 bases, with 8 bases left between them. For the CDR3, the DNA is TGTGCCAGCAGCTTGATTAGTCACACTGAAGCTTTCTTT. Protein sequence: CASSLISHTEAFF. The full variable domain, with the rest looked up from reference TRBV7-2 and TRBJ1-1, is GAGVSQSPSNKVTEKGKDVELRCDPISGHTALYWYRQSLGQGLEFLIYFQGNSAPDKSGLPSDRFSAERTGGSVSTLTIQRTQQEDSAVYLCASSLISHTEAFFGQGTRLTVV.

V gene TRBV10-3 combines with J gene TRBJ2-7; 15 positions agree with TRBD2. V lost 8 bases and J lost 6; bases outside the gene matches: 20. CDR3 size: 19 residues. The germline gives CDR1 ENHRY, CDR2 SYGVKD. The CDR3 spells CAISVARTSGGAVWFEQYF. CDR3 nucleotide sequence: TGTGCCATCTCAGTTGCGCGGACTAGCGGGGGGGCGGTATGGTTCGAGCAGTACTTC.

This chain uses TRBV6-1 with TRBJ2-7; possibly TRBD1 for D (6 bases). The CDR3 consists of 15 residues. Germline V gives CDR1 MNHNS, CDR2 SASEGT. V was shortened by 2 bases and J by 5 bases, with 16 bases between the two germline ends. CDR3 sequence: CASSELAGASHEQYF. CDR3 DNA sequence: TGTGCCAGCAGTGAATTGGCAGGGGCTTCCCACGAGCAGTACTTC.

The CDR3 reads CASSLFAGGPFNEQFF. CDR3 bases: TGTGCCAGCAGCTTATTTGCGGGAGGCCCTTTCAATGAGCAGTTCTTC. The V call is TRBV7-9, the J call TRBJ2-1; 8 nucleotides line up with TRBD2. Trimming took 2 bases from V and 6 from J; bases not matched to a gene: 9. This CDR3 has 16 amino acids. Germline V CDR1 and CDR2: SEHNR, FQNEAQ (reference sequence).

The rearrangement joins TRBV5-5 to TRBJ2-2; the D is unclear. The CDR3 is 13 residues long. The germline gives CDR1 SGHKS, CDR2 YYEKEE (reference sequence). V lost 4 bases to trimming and J lost 6 bases, with 10 bases between them. The CDR3 is CASSLGVAGELFF. The CDR3, as DNA: TGTGCCAGCAGCCTAGGAGTAGCCGGGGAGCTGTTTTTT.

The chain links TRBV14 to TRBJ1-2; possible D gene TRBD1, 5 bases. Trimming shortened V by 1 base and J by 0 bases, and 9 bases separated the two germline ends. The germline V gene encodes CDR1 SGHDN and CDR2 FVKESK. The CDR3 contains 15 residues. The CDR3 region has the DNA TGTGCCAGCAGCCAAGGACAGATAGCTAACTATGGCTACACCTTC. Amino acid sequence: CASSQGQIANYGYTF. Full variable domain (rest looked up from reference TRBV14 and TRBJ1-2): EAGVTQFPSHSVIEKGQTVTLRCDPISGHDNLYWYRRVMGKEIKFLLHFVKESKQDESGMPNNRFLAERTGGTYSTLKVQPAELEDSGVYFCASSQGQIANYGYTFGSGTRLTVV.

This sequence joins TRBV6-1 and TRBJ2-5; possibly TRBD2 for D (6 bases). The CDR3 length is 15 residues. The germline V gene encodes CDR1 MNHNS and CDR2 SASEGT. Trimming cost V 1 base and J 4 bases, with 13 bases left between them. The chain's CDR3 is CASSEGRGSLETQYF. The DNA for the CDR3 is TGTGCCAGCAGTGAAGGGAGGGGTTCCCTAGAGACCCAGTACTTC.

This chain links TRBV6-5 with TRBJ2-1; TRBD2 aligns across 7 bases. This CDR3 has 14 residues. Per germline, CDR1 MNHEY and CDR2 SVGAGI. The trim removed 2 bases at V and 9 bases at J, leaving 7 bases unmatched. CDR3 in amino acids: CASSYVGGPGEQFF. Written as DNA, the CDR3 is TGTGCCAGCAGTTACGTGGGAGGGCCGGGTGAGCAGTTCTTC.

J is TRBJ2-7 and V is TRBV7-2; D call uncertain. V was pared by 4 bases and J by 0 bases, with 16 bases between. The CDR3 extends over 16 amino acids. CDR1 SGHTA and CDR2 FQGNSA come from the germline V gene. In DNA, the CDR3 is TGTGCCAGCAGCTCCTCGCCAGGATGGGTCTCCTACGAGCAGTACTTC. This gives the protein CASSSSPGWVSYEQYF.

The gene calls are TRBV27 and TRBJ2-5; D is perhaps TRBD1 (5 bases). The DNA matches TRBJ2-7 better at its end, which makes the J call doubtful. Germline V gene data show CDR1 as MNHEY and CDR2 as SMNVEV (reference sequence). This CDR3 comprises 15 residues. The CDR3, as DNA: TGTGCCAGCAGTTTAGGGTCAGGGAAATATGGCGAGCAGTACTTC. It specifies CASSLGSGKYGEQYF.

The rearrangement joins TRBV27 to TRBJ2-3, with TRBD1 matching 9 bases. Germline assignment: CDR1 MNHEY and CDR2 SMNVEV (reference sequence). The ends lost 3 bases at V and 2 bases at J; junction bases unmatched: 12. The CDR3 is 18 residues long. The CDR3 DNA follows: TGTGCCAGCAGTTTGGACTTCCCGGGACAGGGTAACACAGATACGCAGTATTTT. This translates into CASSLDFPGQGNTDTQYF.

V is TRBV25-1 and J is TRBJ1-1; TRBD1 matches at 7 bases. The junction had 6 bases not matched to a gene; V was cut back by 2 bases and J by 6 bases. Per germline, CDR1 MGHDK and CDR2 SYGVNS. The CDR3 runs 14 residues. CDR3 nucleotide sequence: TGTGCCAGCAGTGAAGGGACAGTAGGGCCTGAAGCTTTCTTT. It encodes CASSEGTVGPEAFF.

The V and J genes are TRBV4-2 and TRBJ2-7; possible D gene TRBD2, 6 bases. Per germline, CDR1 LGHNA and CDR2 YNFKEQ. With 0 bases removed from V and 5 bases from J, the gap between germline ends came to 11 bases. The CDR3 consists of 14 residues. CDR3 loop: CASSQEGGGDEQYF. The CDR3, as DNA: TGTGCCAGCAGCCAAGAAGGTGGAGGGGACGAGCAGTACTTC.

This rearrangement joins TRBV19 to TRBJ2-7, with D perhaps TRBD2 (6 bases). The CDR3 totals 15 residues. Germline assignment: CDR1 LNHDA and CDR2 SQIVND (reference sequence). V dropped 5 bases and J dropped 3 bases, with 17 bases sitting between them. The CDR3 sequence: CASSPGASGDYEQYF. The CDR3 nucleotides read TGTGCCAGTAGTCCTGGGGCCTCGGGGGACTACGAGCAGTACTTC.

This rearrangement joins TRBV5-6 to TRBJ2-1; 10 bases are a match to TRBD1. The germline CDR1 and CDR2 sequences are SGHDT and YYEEEE. The trim removed 4 bases at V and 10 bases at J, leaving 2 bases unmatched. CDR3 length equals 12 residues. The DNA of the CDR3 is TGTGCCAGCAGCCCGACAGGGGGCGAGCAGTTCTTC. Translating it yields CASSPTGGEQFF.

This clone was recorded only once. The chain uses TRBV5-4 and TRBJ2-1; D gene unclear. Germline CDR1 SGHNT, CDR2 YYREEE (reference sequence). Trimming pared 6 bases from V and 5 bases from J, leaving 12 bases between. The CDR3 extends over 13 amino acids. CDR3 bases: TGTGCCAGCACCAATCCCCCAAACAATGAGCAGTTCTTC. The encoded protein is CASTNPPNNEQFF.

Only a few counts were recorded for this clone. The CDR3 DNA reads as TGTGCCAGCTCACCACGTCCCACAGGGGCCGGCTATGGCTACACCTTC. This codes for CASSPRPTGAGYGYTF. V usage is TRBV18 and J usage is TRBJ1-2, with 7 bases lining up with TRBD1. The CDR3 runs 16 residues. Per the germline V gene, CDR1 is KGHSH and CDR2 is LQKENI. V gave up 1 base and J gave up 4 bases; unmatched junction bases: 9.

This chain joins TRBV5-6 and TRBJ2-5; possibly TRBD2 for D (7 bases). V dropped 1 base and J dropped 2 bases, with 15 bases sitting between them. The CDR3 totals 16 residues. Germline CDR1 and CDR2: SGHDT and YYEEEE. The CDR3 region has the DNA TGTGCCAGCAGCTTGTGGGCGGGGGCCGGGCAAGAGACCCAGTACTTC. Translation: CASSLWAGAGQETQYF.

The chain employs TRBV6-1 and TRBJ2-7; 9 nucleotides align to TRBD1. The CDR3 sequence is 15 residues long. Germline V gene data show CDR1 as MNHNS and CDR2 as SASEGT. V dropped 2 bases and J dropped 5; count of bases not matched to a gene: 7. Here the CDR3 reads CASSEPTGGSHEQYF. In nucleotides, the CDR3 is TGTGCCAGCAGTGAACCGACAGGGGGTTCCCACGAGCAGTACTTC.

V usage is TRBV7-9 and J usage is TRBJ2-6, with D tentatively TRBD2 (5 bases). The germline V gene encodes CDR1 SEHNR and CDR2 FQNEAQ (reference sequence). The CDR3 runs to 19 residues. The ends were cut back, 0 bases at V and 4 bases at J, with 19 bases in the middle. CDR3 loop: CASSLAPKPGRNGANVLTF. In DNA, the CDR3 is TGTGCCAGCAGCTTAGCGCCCAAACCTGGGAGAAACGGGGCCAACGTCCTGACTTTC.

The rearrangement links TRBV7-2 to TRBJ1-2, with 7 positions matching TRBD1. Trimming removed 0 bases from V and 5 bases from J; junction bases left unmatched: 15. Germline V gene data show CDR1 as SGHTA and CDR2 as FQGNSA. The length of the CDR3 is 18 residues. CDR3 DNA: TGTGCCAGCAGCTTAGCCCACAGGGGCGCCTTTGATCGGTATGGCTACACCTTC. Its translation is CASSLAHRGAFDRYGYTF.

This clone showed up just once. The chain combines TRBV9 with TRBJ2-1; TRBD2 agrees at 7 bases. With 3 bases clipped from V and 0 bases from J, the junction kept 3 bases outside the gene matches. Germline V CDR1 and CDR2: SGDLS, YYNGEE. The CDR3 is 15 amino acids. CDR3 nucleotide sequence: TGTGCCAGCAGCGGGGGGGGTTCCTCCTACAATGAGCAGTTCTTC. Its protein is CASSGGGSSYNEQFF.

The J gene is TRBJ2-5, the V gene TRBV10-2, with 11 bases that match TRBD2. The germline gives CDR1 WSHSY, CDR2 SAAADI. The CDR3 is 17 residues long. After removal of 1 base from V and 3 bases from J, the junction contained 7 bases not matched to a gene. The CDR3 loop is CASSELIAGGREETQYF. In nucleotides, the CDR3 is TGCGCCAGCAGTGAGTTAATAGCGGGGGGGAGAGAAGAGACCCAGTACTTC.

The chain couples TRBV6-1 to TRBJ2-1; a possible D gene is TRBD2 (5 bases). Germline CDR1 reads MNHNS; CDR2 reads SASEGT. The CDR3 is 16 amino acids. V lost 1 base and J lost 4, with 14 bases in between. The CDR3 sequence is CASSEGTSGAYNEQFF. The CDR3 coding sequence is TGTGCCAGCAGTGAAGGGACCAGCGGCGCATACAATGAGCAGTTCTTC.

The gene calls are TRBV5-1 and TRBJ1-2, with 8 bases aligning to TRBD1. This CDR3 has 16 residues. Trimming cost V 4 bases and J 4 bases; bases outside gene matches: 12. CDR1 and CDR2 from the germline V gene are SGHRS and YFSETQ. CDR3 region: CASSPMASGGGYGYTF. The CDR3 DNA reads as TGCGCCAGCAGCCCCATGGCGTCAGGGGGCGGCTATGGCTACACCTTC.

V and J are TRBV30 and TRBJ2-7; no definite D call. Germline loops: CDR1 GTSNPN, CDR2 SVGIG (reference sequence). The CDR3 sequence is 16 residues long. The germline V and J ends were trimmed by 2 bases and 3 bases, with 20 bases remaining between them. The CDR3 DNA follows: TGTGCCTGGAGTATGCTACCCCGGTGGAACAGCTACGAGCAGTACTTC. It specifies CAWSMLPRWNSYEQYF.